This entry lists 2 T cell receptor beta chains sequenced from one sample in a study of blood T cell repertoires in COVID-19. Some clones are missing from TCRdb's copy, which holds only in-frame ones; the method was immunoSEQ multiplex PCR. This table holds some 66,000 clones, roughly 82% found once. The sequenced material came from peripheral blood. The receptors were sampled from a man between 60 and 75 years old with acute or convalescent COVID-19.

This chain links TRBV30 with TRBJ1-4; D is possibly TRBD1 (6 bases). The CDR3 consists of 15 residues. The V end was cut by 6 bases, the J end by 0 bases, with 14 bases between. CDR1 and CDR2 (germline): GTSNPN, SVGIG (reference sequence). The CDR3 nucleotides read TGTGCCTGCCAGGGGATAGGGGCAACTAATGAAAAACTGTTTTTT. This encodes CACQGIGATNEKLFF.

This clone was seen more than once but under ten times. The V and J genes are TRBV5-6 and TRBJ2-7, with a weak D call TRBD1 (6 bases). Germline V gene data show CDR1 as SGHDT and CDR2 as YYEEEE. The V end lost 3 bases, the J end lost 0 bases, and 13 bases lay between the germline ends. The CDR3 is made up of 15 amino acids. The DNA of the CDR3 is TGTGCCAGCAGCTACGTCCGGGACACCTCCTACGAGCAGTACTTC. Its translation is CASSYVRDTSYEQYF. The whole variable domain, filled in from reference TRBV5-6 and TRBJ2-7, reads DAGVTQSPTHLIKTRGQQVTLRCSPKSGHDTVSWYQQALGQGPQFIFQYYEEEERQRGNFPDRFSGHQFPNYSSELNVNALLLGDSALYLCASSYVRDTSYEQYFGPGTRLTVT.